The rows below give T cell receptor beta chains drawn from one sample of a study of blood T cells in healthy people across ages. One entry per CDR3 protein results from TCRdb running MiXCR on the 5' RACE reads. Altogether about 280,000 distinct CDR3 sequences are present, roughly a quarter being singletons, with the ten largest covering approximately 29%. The material sequenced was blood. The receptors were sampled from an older woman in good health. CDR3s include the opening cysteine and the closing phenylalanine or tryptophan. Fields, in order: CDR3 DNA, CDR3 protein, D gene, clone size, J gene, V gene. D genes are given only for firm matches. Not all rows give a size; the values are once, few, many and, for expanded clones, a class.

CDR3nt: TGCAGCGTTCGTCGGGGAGGGCCCGTCGGTTGGAATGAGCAGTTCTTC
CDR3aa: CSVRRGGPVGWNEQFF
d_gene: TRBD2
abundance: NA
j_gene: TRBJ2-1
v_gene: TRBV29-1

CDR3nt: TGCGCCAGCCACCCGGGACAGGGCACCTACGAGCAGTACTTC
CDR3aa: CASHPGQGTYEQYF
d_gene: TRBD1
abundance: few
j_gene: TRBJ2-7
v_gene: TRBV5-1

CDR3nt: TGCAGTGCTAGAGCCCCGACCGGGGGAAATTACAATGAGCAGTTCTTC
CDR3aa: CSARAPTGGNYNEQFF
d_gene: NA
abundance: NA
j_gene: TRBJ2-1
v_gene: TRBV20-1

CDR3nt: TGTGCCAGCAGCACCCGGACTAGCGGGATTGAGACCCAGTACTTC
CDR3aa: CASSTRTSGIETQYF
d_gene: TRBD2
abundance: few
j_gene: TRBJ2-5
v_gene: TRBV11-2

CDR3nt: TGTGCCAGCAGCTTAGCTCCGAACACCGGGGAGCTGTTTTTT
CDR3aa: CASSLAPNTGELFF
d_gene: NA
abundance: NA
j_gene: TRBJ2-2
v_gene: TRBV7-9

CDR3nt: TGTGCCAGCAGCTCCGGACAGCTGGACCATCAGCCCCAGCATTTT
CDR3aa: CASSSGQLDHQPQHF
d_gene: NA
abundance: NA
j_gene: TRBJ1-5
v_gene: TRBV7-9

CDR3nt: TGCGCCAGCACGGCAGATGCGGGTACTGGAAACACCATATATTTT
CDR3aa: CASTADAGTGNTIYF
d_gene: NA
abundance: NA
j_gene: TRBJ1-3
v_gene: TRBV5-1

CDR3nt: TGTGCCAGCTCACCACCGTCAGGGGCTGAGCAGTTCTTC
CDR3aa: CASSPPSGAEQFF
d_gene: NA
abundance: NA
j_gene: TRBJ2-1
v_gene: TRBV18

CDR3nt: TGTGCCAGCAGTTTTATATCCTCAGCCAAAAACATTCAGTACTTC
CDR3aa: CASSFISSAKNIQYF
d_gene: NA
abundance: many
j_gene: TRBJ2-4
v_gene: TRBV28

CDR3nt: TGCGCCAGCAGCCAACACCTCCGGGACTCGGACAATGAGCAGTTCTTC
CDR3aa: CASSQHLRDSDNEQFF
d_gene: NA
abundance: few
j_gene: TRBJ2-1
v_gene: TRBV5-1

CDR3nt: TGCAGTGCTCTCGGACTAGATCAAGAGACCCAGTACTTC
CDR3aa: CSALGLDQETQYF
d_gene: TRBD2
abundance: NA
j_gene: TRBJ2-5
v_gene: TRBV20-1

CDR3nt: TGTGCCACCAGCAGAGAGATAGCGGGGCCTAACTACGAGCAGTACTTC
CDR3aa: CATSREIAGPNYEQYF
d_gene: TRBD2
abundance: NA
j_gene: TRBJ2-7
v_gene: TRBV15

CDR3nt: TGCGCCAGCAGCCAAGAAAATACGCAGTATTTT
CDR3aa: CASSQENTQYF
d_gene: NA
abundance: NA
j_gene: TRBJ2-3
v_gene: TRBV4-1

CDR3nt: TGTGCCAGCAGTTTAGAGGGGACACGGGCCAATGAGCAGTTCTTC
CDR3aa: CASSLEGTRANEQFF
d_gene: NA
abundance: many
j_gene: TRBJ2-1
v_gene: TRBV28

CDR3nt: TGCGCCAGCAGCCCGGGACTAGCGGCCCTTCACAATGAGCAGTTCTTC
CDR3aa: CASSPGLAALHNEQFF
d_gene: TRBD2
abundance: NA
j_gene: TRBJ2-1
v_gene: TRBV4-3

CDR3nt: TGTGCCAGCAGCTTATCTGGCGAGAACTACGAGACCCAGTACTTC
CDR3aa: CASSLSGENYETQYF
d_gene: NA
abundance: few
j_gene: TRBJ2-5
v_gene: TRBV7-2

CDR3nt: TGTGCCAGCAGCCAAGATGTCGGGGCCGGGGTGCCTAATGAAAAACTGTTTTTT
CDR3aa: CASSQDVGAGVPNEKLFF
d_gene: NA
abundance: NA
j_gene: TRBJ1-4
v_gene: TRBV4-2

CDR3nt: TGTGCCAGCAGCTTAGCCGGGGAACGCGACATTCGGAACACCGGGGAGCTGTTTTTT
CDR3aa: CASSLAGERDIRNTGELFF
d_gene: NA
abundance: NA
j_gene: TRBJ2-2
v_gene: TRBV7-9

CDR3nt: TGTGCCAGCAGCCAAGATTCCCGCGAGCAGTACTTC
CDR3aa: CASSQDSREQYF
d_gene: NA
abundance: NA
j_gene: TRBJ2-7
v_gene: TRBV3-1

CDR3nt: TGTGCCAGCAGCCCCTCGCGCTATACGCAGTATTTT
CDR3aa: CASSPSRYTQYF
d_gene: NA
abundance: few
j_gene: TRBJ2-3
v_gene: TRBV9

CDR3nt: TGTGCCAGCAACCGGCCCGGGAGCGGGCGTGCAGATACGCAGTGTTTT
CDR3aa: CASNRPGSGRADTQCF
d_gene: NA
abundance: NA
j_gene: TRBJ2-3
v_gene: TRBV9

CDR3nt: TGTGCCACCAGCAGAAGCGGGAGGGAAAACATTCAGTACTTC
CDR3aa: CATSRSGRENIQYF
d_gene: TRBD2
abundance: few
j_gene: TRBJ2-4
v_gene: TRBV15

CDR3nt: TGTGCCAGCAGCCAAGATCATGCGGCAACTGAGCAGTACTTC
CDR3aa: CASSQDHAATEQYF
d_gene: NA
abundance: NA
j_gene: TRBJ2-7
v_gene: TRBV4-2

CDR3nt: TGTGCCAGCAGCCCCACAGTTGTTGGAAACACCATATATTTT
CDR3aa: CASSPTVVGNTIYF
d_gene: NA
abundance: once
j_gene: TRBJ1-3
v_gene: TRBV12-3/TRBV12-4

CDR3nt: TGCAGTGCTAGGGGACTAGCGGGAGTTGGGCCCTACAATGAGCAGTTCTTC
CDR3aa: CSARGLAGVGPYNEQFF
d_gene: TRBD2
abundance: NA
j_gene: TRBJ2-1
v_gene: TRBV20-1

CDR3nt: TGTGCCAGCAGCGTACAGGGGGCCGGGGAGCTGTTTTTT
CDR3aa: CASSVQGAGELFF
d_gene: TRBD1
abundance: few
j_gene: TRBJ2-2
v_gene: TRBV5-5

CDR3nt: TGTGCCAGCAGCCAAGCTTCTCAGGCCTACGAGCAGTACTTC
CDR3aa: CASSQASQAYEQYF
d_gene: NA
abundance: few
j_gene: TRBJ2-7
v_gene: TRBV4-2

CDR3nt: TGTGCCAGCAGCAGGGCGGGACAGGAGAATTCACCCCTCCACTTT
CDR3aa: CASSRAGQENSPLHF
d_gene: TRBD1
abundance: NA
j_gene: TRBJ1-6
v_gene: TRBV6-5

CDR3nt: TGCAGCGTTAACCCTAGCGTTCAAGAGACCCAGTACTTC
CDR3aa: CSVNPSVQETQYF
d_gene: NA
abundance: many
j_gene: TRBJ2-5
v_gene: TRBV29-1

CDR3nt: TGTGCCAGCGCATCGATGGAGATAGCGGGAGCGAACAATGAGCAGTTCTTC
CDR3aa: CASASMEIAGANNEQFF
d_gene: TRBD2
abundance: few
j_gene: TRBJ2-1
v_gene: TRBV7-2

CDR3nt: TGCGCCAGCAGCTTCGGGACTAGCGTGGAGACCCAGTACTTC
CDR3aa: CASSFGTSVETQYF
d_gene: TRBD2
abundance: NA
j_gene: TRBJ2-5
v_gene: TRBV5-1

CDR3nt: TGTGCCAGCTCAACCGGGTTTACAGATACGCAGTATTTT
CDR3aa: CASSTGFTDTQYF
d_gene: NA
abundance: many
j_gene: TRBJ2-3
v_gene: TRBV12-3/TRBV12-4

CDR3nt: TGTGCCAGTTTGGGGGGACAGGTCGATGGCTACACCTTC
CDR3aa: CASLGGQVDGYTF
d_gene: TRBD1
abundance: few
j_gene: TRBJ1-2
v_gene: TRBV28

CDR3nt: TGTGCCAGCAGCCCTACGGACAGGGCCCGGCGAAAGACCCAGTACTTC
CDR3aa: CASSPTDRARRKTQYF
d_gene: TRBD1
abundance: NA
j_gene: TRBJ2-5
v_gene: TRBV13

CDR3nt: TGTGCCAGCTCACTCTTGGAGGGGAACGAGCAGTACTTC
CDR3aa: CASSLLEGNEQYF
d_gene: NA
abundance: few
j_gene: TRBJ2-7
v_gene: TRBV18

CDR3nt: TGTGTCAGCAGCGATCGGGACGGCGAGAGAAATGAAAAACTGTTTTTT
CDR3aa: CVSSDRDGERNEKLFF
d_gene: NA
abundance: NA
j_gene: TRBJ1-4
v_gene: TRBV9

CDR3nt: TGTGCCAGCAGCCAGACTGATACCTACGAGCAGTACTTC
CDR3aa: CASSQTDTYEQYF
d_gene: NA
abundance: NA
j_gene: TRBJ2-7
v_gene: TRBV3-1

CDR3nt: TGCAGTTCCTTTCGAGCGGGAGCAGCCACAGATACGCAGTATTTT
CDR3aa: CSSFRAGAATDTQYF
d_gene: TRBD2
abundance: NA
j_gene: TRBJ2-3
v_gene: TRBV20-1

CDR3nt: TGCGCCAGCAGCTTAAGCGGGAGGTCCTCCTACAATGAGCAGTTCTTC
CDR3aa: CASSLSGRSSYNEQFF
d_gene: TRBD2
abundance: NA
j_gene: TRBJ2-1
v_gene: TRBV5-1